This TCR beta chain was obtained from a study of T cells in pancreatic ductal adenocarcinoma. Clones were sequenced by immunoSEQ multiplex PCR, and TCRdb holds only the in-frame ones, with some missing. The repertoire has about 16,000 clones, about 90% of them found once; the top ten carry approximately 15%. No neoadjuvant therapy was given to the selected pancreatic ductal adenocarcinoma patients before their surgery. The V gene's germline CDR1 is ENHRY and CDR2 SYGVKD. The CDR3 has 14 residues. V was clipped by 4 bases and J by 5 bases, with 14 bases between them. The rearrangement joins TRBV10-3 to TRBJ1-1, with D perhaps TRBD1 (6 bases). The sample comprised PBMCs. The receptor comes from a human donor with pancreatic ductal adenocarcinoma. For the CDR3, the DNA is TGTGCCATCAGTGTCACGGCAGGGGATACTGAAGCTTTCTTT. It specifies CAISVTAGDTEAFF.